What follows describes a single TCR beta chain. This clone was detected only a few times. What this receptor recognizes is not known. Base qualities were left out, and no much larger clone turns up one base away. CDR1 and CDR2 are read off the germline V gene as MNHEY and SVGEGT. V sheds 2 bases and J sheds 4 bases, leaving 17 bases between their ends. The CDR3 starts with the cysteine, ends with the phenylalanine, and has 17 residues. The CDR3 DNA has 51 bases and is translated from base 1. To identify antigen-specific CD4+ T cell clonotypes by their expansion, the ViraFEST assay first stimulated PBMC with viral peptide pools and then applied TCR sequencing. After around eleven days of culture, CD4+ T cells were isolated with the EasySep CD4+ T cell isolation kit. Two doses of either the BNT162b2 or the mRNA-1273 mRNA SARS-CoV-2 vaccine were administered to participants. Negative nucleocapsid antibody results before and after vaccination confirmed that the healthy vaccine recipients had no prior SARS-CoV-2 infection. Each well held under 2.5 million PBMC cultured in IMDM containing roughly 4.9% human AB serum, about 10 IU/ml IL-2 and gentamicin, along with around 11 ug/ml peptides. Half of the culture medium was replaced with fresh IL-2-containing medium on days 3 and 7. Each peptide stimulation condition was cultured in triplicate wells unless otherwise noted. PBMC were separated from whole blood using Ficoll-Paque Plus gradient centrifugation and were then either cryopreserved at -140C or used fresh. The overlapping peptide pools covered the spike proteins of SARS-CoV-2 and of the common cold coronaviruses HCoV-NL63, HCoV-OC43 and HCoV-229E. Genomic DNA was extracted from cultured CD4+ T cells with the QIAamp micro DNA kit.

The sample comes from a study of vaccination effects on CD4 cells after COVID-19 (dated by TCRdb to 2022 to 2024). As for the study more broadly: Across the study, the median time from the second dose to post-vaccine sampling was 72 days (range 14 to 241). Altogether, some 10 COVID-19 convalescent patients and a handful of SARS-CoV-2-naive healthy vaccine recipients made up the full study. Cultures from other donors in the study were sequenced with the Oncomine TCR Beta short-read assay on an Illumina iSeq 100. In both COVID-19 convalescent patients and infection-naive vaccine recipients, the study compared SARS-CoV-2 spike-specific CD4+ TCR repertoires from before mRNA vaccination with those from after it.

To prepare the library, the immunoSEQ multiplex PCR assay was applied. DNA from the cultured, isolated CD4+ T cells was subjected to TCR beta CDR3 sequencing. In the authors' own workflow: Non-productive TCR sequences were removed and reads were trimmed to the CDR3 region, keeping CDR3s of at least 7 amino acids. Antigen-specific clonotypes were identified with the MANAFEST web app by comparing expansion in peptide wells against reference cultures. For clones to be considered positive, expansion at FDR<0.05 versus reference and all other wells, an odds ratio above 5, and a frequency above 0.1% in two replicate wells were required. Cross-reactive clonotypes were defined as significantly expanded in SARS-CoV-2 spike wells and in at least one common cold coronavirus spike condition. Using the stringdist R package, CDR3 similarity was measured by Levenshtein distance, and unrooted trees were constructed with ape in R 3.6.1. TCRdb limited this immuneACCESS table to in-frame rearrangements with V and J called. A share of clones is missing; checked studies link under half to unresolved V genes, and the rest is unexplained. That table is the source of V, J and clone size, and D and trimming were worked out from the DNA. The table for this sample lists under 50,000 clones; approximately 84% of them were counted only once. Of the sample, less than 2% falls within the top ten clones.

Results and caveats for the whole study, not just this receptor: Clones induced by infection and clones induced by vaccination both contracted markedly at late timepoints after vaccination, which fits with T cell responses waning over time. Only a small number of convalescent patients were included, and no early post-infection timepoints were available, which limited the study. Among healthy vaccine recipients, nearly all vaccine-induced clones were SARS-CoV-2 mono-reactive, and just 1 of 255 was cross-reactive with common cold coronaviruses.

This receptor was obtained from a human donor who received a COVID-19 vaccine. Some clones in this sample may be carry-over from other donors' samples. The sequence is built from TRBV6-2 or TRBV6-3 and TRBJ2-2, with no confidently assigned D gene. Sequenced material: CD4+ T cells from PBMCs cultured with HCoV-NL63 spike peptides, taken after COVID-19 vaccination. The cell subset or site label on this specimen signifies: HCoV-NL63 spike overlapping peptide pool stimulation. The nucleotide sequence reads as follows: TGTGCCAGCAGTTACCCAATTTTGGACGGAGCCACCGGGGAGCTGTTTTTT. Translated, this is CASSYPILDGATGELFF.